Sequencing of this TCR beta chain was carried out in a study of control samples from healthy donors and cancer patients. The table came from immunoSEQ multiplex PCR; TCRdb's copy has only in-frame clones and leaves some out. The repertoire holds 65,000 to 95,000 clones, with 89% as singletons. The V gene lost 1 base and the J gene lost 9 bases, with 9 bases spanning the gap. Germline V CDR1 and CDR2: GTSNPN, SVGIG (reference sequence). This CDR3 is 11 amino acids long. This TCR was sampled from a man in his forties or fifties in good health. V is TRBV30 and J is TRBJ1-1; D is undetermined. The sequencing sample was made of blood. The CDR3 DNA reads TGTGCCTGGAGTGGGGAGGAGCAAGCTTTCTTT. As protein: CAWSGEEQAFF.